Presented here are 25 T cell receptor beta chains from one specimen sequenced in a study of T cell repertoires in cytomegalovirus infection. TCRdb recomputed calls from the reads with MiXCR, one row per CDR3 protein. The data contain about 360,000 distinct CDR3 sequences, around 18% of them singletons. Sequenced input: PBMCs. These receptor sequences come from a human donor in good health (CMV status not recorded). Some clones in this sample may be carry-over from other donors' samples.

The chain employs TRBV12-3 or TRBV12-4 and TRBJ2-1; 9 nucleotides match TRBD2. Trimming at V came to 8 bases and at J to 4 bases, leaving 9 bases not matched to a gene. The CDR3 runs 15 residues. CDR3 sequence (DNA): TGTGCCAGCGCCCGGCGGGGGGGGACATACAATGAGCAGTTCTTC. Protein sequence: CASARRGGTYNEQFF.

This clonotype has a count of ten or more. V is TRBV6-1 and J is TRBJ2-6; D not resolved. Trimming cost V 5 bases and J 0 bases, with 11 bases left between them. The CDR3 spans 16 residues. From germline, CDR1 is MNHNS and CDR2 SASEGT. The CDR3 DNA reads as TGTGCCAGCAGTCCCAGGACGGCCTCTGGGGCCAACGTCCTGACTTTC. Residues: CASSPRTASGANVLTF.

The sample holds a few counts of this clonotype. The chain recombines TRBV5-1 with TRBJ1-1; D is perhaps TRBD1 (5 bases). Trimming left V 5 bases short and J 0 bases short, with 20 bases between. Germline CDR1 and CDR2: SGHRS and YFSETQ. The CDR3 sequence is 17 residues long. The CDR3 DNA reads as TGCGCCAGCAGTAATCAGGGATTGCAGCTCATGAACACTGAAGCTTTCTTT. Translating gives CASSNQGLQLMNTEAFF.

This clonotype was seen only a few times. The chain couples TRBV19 to TRBJ2-1, with TRBD2 identical over 9 bases. V gave up 3 bases and J gave up 9 bases; unmatched junction bases: 6. There are 14 residues in the CDR3. The germline gives CDR1 LNHDA, CDR2 SQIVND (reference sequence). DNA of the CDR3: TGTGCCAGTAGTATCTTAGCGGGGGCAACTGAGCAGTTCTTC. Its protein is CASSILAGATEQFF. Together with reference TRBV19 and TRBJ2-1, the CDR3 gives the full variable domain: DGGITQSPKYLFRKEGQNVTLSCEQNLNHDAMYWYRQDPGQGLRLIYYSQIVNDFQKGDIAEGYSVSREKKESFPLTVTSAQKNPTAFYLCASSILAGATEQFFGPGTRLTVL.

The sample holds many counts of this clonotype. This rearrangement joins TRBV7-6 to TRBJ2-7, with a weak D call TRBD2 (5 bases). Germline-derived CDR1 and CDR2 are SGHVS and FNYEAQ. The V and J ends lost 3 bases and 0 bases respectively, with 9 bases between them. The CDR3 contains 14 residues. The CDR3, as DNA: TGTGCCAGCAGCTTGCGGGCTAGCTCCTACGAGCAGTACTTC. As protein: CASSLRASSYEQYF. Filled out from reference TRBV7-6 and TRBJ2-7, the complete variable domain reads GAGVSQSPRYKVTKRGQDVALRCDPISGHVSLYWYRQALGQGPEFLTYFNYEAQQDKSGLPNDRFSAERPEGSISTLTIQRTEQRDSAMYRCASSLRASSYEQYFGPGTRLTVT.

This clonotype was counted many times. The chain combines TRBV7-2 with TRBJ2-7; 12 bases map to TRBD2. The CDR3 has 14 amino acids. V trimming: 7 bases; J trimming: 3 bases; junction bases outside the gene matches: 4. Germline values: CDR1 SGHTA, CDR2 FQGNSA. Here the CDR3 reads CASIQTSGSYEQYF. For the CDR3, the DNA is TGTGCCAGCATCCAGACTAGCGGGAGCTACGAGCAGTACTTC.

The genes are TRBV5-5 and TRBJ2-5; 15 bases map to TRBD2. From germline, CDR1 is SGHKS and CDR2 YYEKEE (reference sequence). The CDR3 length is 17 residues. After removal of 2 bases from V and 5 bases from J, the junction contained 7 bases not matched to a gene. Here the CDR3 reads CASSFRGLAGGLETQYF. CDR3 nucleotide sequence: TGTGCCAGCAGCTTCCGGGGACTAGCGGGAGGACTGGAGACCCAGTACTTC.

The chain recombines TRBV4-3 with TRBJ2-1; 9 bases line up with TRBD2. The CDR3 sequence is 15 residues long. The V gene's germline CDR1 is LGHNA and CDR2 YSLEER. V dropped 0 bases and J dropped 9; count of bases not matched to a gene: 6. The DNA for the CDR3 is TGCGCCAGCAGCCAAGAGGTGGCGGGAGGGCCTGAGCAGTTCTTC. Translated, it gives CASSQEVAGGPEQFF.

The chain recombines TRBV28 with TRBJ2-3; TRBD2 is a possible D gene (5 bases). Germline CDR1 reads MDHEN; CDR2 reads SYDVKM. Deletions cut 2 bases from V and 6 bases from J, with 9 bases between. The CDR3 has 13 amino acids. The CDR3 reads CASSLGSFDTQYF. Here the CDR3 DNA reads TGTGCCAGCAGTTTAGGGAGCTTCGATACGCAGTATTTT.

This clonotype has more than one count but fewer than ten. V and J are TRBV15 and TRBJ2-1, with D maybe TRBD2 (7 bases). The length of the CDR3 is 14 residues. Germline values: CDR1 LNHNV, CDR2 YYDKDF (reference sequence). V was pared by 3 bases and J by 8 bases, with 14 bases between. The CDR3 sequence is CATSSLLGGHEQFF. The CDR3 nucleotides are TGTGCCACCAGCAGCCTCTTGGGGGGGCATGAGCAGTTCTTC. Combining the CDR3 with reference TRBV15 and TRBJ2-1 gives the whole variable domain DAMVIQNPRYQVTQFGKPVTLSCSQTLNHNVMYWYQQKSSQAPKLLFHYYDKDFNNEADTPDNFQSRRPNTSFCFLDIRSPGLGDTAMYLCATSSLLGGHEQFFGPGTRLTVL.

This clonotype appeared a single time. This sequence may be a read error, since a much larger clone differs from it by one base. The chain combines TRBV19 with TRBJ2-1, with a tentative D call TRBD2 (5 bases). Germline V gives CDR1 LNHDA, CDR2 SQIVND (reference sequence). There are 15 residues in the CDR3. With 5 bases removed from V and 9 bases from J, the gap between germline ends came to 20 bases. The CDR3 DNA sequence: TGTGCCAGTAGTTTCTCCCTTGGGGAGCCGAGTGAGCAGTTCTTC. Translating gives CASSFSLGEPSEQFF.

V is TRBV12-3 or TRBV12-4 and J is TRBJ2-2; a weak D match, TRBD2 (7 bases). The V end lost 3 bases, the J end lost 2 bases, and 10 bases lay between the germline ends. This CDR3 spans 15 amino acids. The CDR3 loop is CASSFRGANTGELFF. In DNA form, the CDR3 reads TGTGCCAGCAGTTTTCGGGGGGCTAACACCGGGGAGCTGTTTTTT.

This chain links TRBV7-2 with TRBJ2-1; TRBD1 is a possible D gene (6 bases). The length of the CDR3 is 15 residues. V lost 5 bases and J lost 4, with 15 bases in between. Germline loops: CDR1 SGHTA, CDR2 FQGNSA. In DNA, the CDR3 is TGTGCCAGCAGCCTCGACGGGACACCTTACAATGAGCAGTTCTTC. Its protein product is CASSLDGTPYNEQFF.

The V and J genes are TRBV5-4 and TRBJ1-1; tentatively, D is TRBD1 (5 bases). This CDR3 spans 14 amino acids. Trimming removed 4 bases at V and 3 bases at J, with 13 bases between. The germline V gene has CDR1 SGHNT and CDR2 YYREEE (reference sequence). The CDR3 coding sequence is TGTGCCAGCAGCGGGGACGGATTTTACACTGAAGCTTTCTTT. This encodes CASSGDGFYTEAFF. The full variable domain, in which reference TRBV5-4 and TRBJ1-1 provide the parts outside the CDR3, is ETGVTQSPTHLIKTRGQQVTLRCSSQSGHNTVSWYQQALGQGPQFIFQYYREEENGRGNFPPRFSGLQFPNYSSELNVNALELDDSALYLCASSGDGFYTEAFFGQGTRLTVV.

This clonotype was observed a few times. This sequence joins TRBV11-2 and TRBJ2-1; 9 nucleotides line up with TRBD2. The CDR3 totals 15 residues. CDR1 is SGHAT, CDR2 FQNNGV, per germline. The trim removed 8 bases at V and 8 bases at J, leaving 13 bases unmatched. The CDR3 DNA sequence: TGTGCCAGCCGAAGACTAGCGGTCAAAAGGGATGAGCAGTTCTTC. Translated: CASRRLAVKRDEQFF.

This clonotype was counted ten times or more. V and J are TRBV7-2 and TRBJ2-3; 9 bases match TRBD2. In germline, CDR1 is SGHTA, CDR2 FQGNSA. The CDR3 loop spans 14 amino acids. The V and J ends lost 1 base and 10 bases, in that order; junction bases with no gene match: 6. CDR3 coding DNA: TGTGCCAGCAGCTTAGAGGGACTAGCTTTATCGCAGTATTTT. This sequence encodes CASSLEGLALSQYF.

The chain recombines TRBV5-4 with TRBJ2-1; TRBD2 matches 10 bases. The CDR3 length is 15 residues. V dropped 4 bases and J dropped 4; count of bases not matched to a gene: 5. CDR1 and CDR2 (germline): SGHNT, YYREEE (reference sequence). The CDR3 spells CASSSGGAAYNEQFF. The DNA of the CDR3 is TGTGCCAGCAGCAGCGGGGGGGCGGCGTACAATGAGCAGTTCTTC.

The chain recombines TRBV20-1 with TRBJ2-5, with 14 nucleotides matching TRBD2. After removal of 6 bases from V and 6 bases from J, the junction contained 3 bases not matched to a gene. CDR3 length: 13 residues. CDR1 is DFQATT, CDR2 SNEGSKA, per germline (reference sequence). The CDR3: CSAGTSGRQTQYF. DNA of the CDR3: TGCAGTGCCGGGACTAGCGGGAGACAGACCCAGTACTTC.

This clonotype showed up just a few times. This chain joins TRBV5-5 and TRBJ2-5; D remains unclear. CDR1 and CDR2 from the germline V gene are SGHKS and YYEKEE (reference sequence). CDR3 size: 13 residues. With 1 base removed from V and 3 bases from J, the gap between germline ends came to 7 bases. The chain's CDR3 is CASSLYGEETQYF. The CDR3 nucleotides are TGTGCCAGCAGCTTGTACGGCGAAGAGACCCAGTACTTC.

This clonotype has ten or more counts. The chain couples TRBV7-2 to TRBJ2-7; D gene ambiguous. This CDR3 is 11 amino acids long. V lost 6 bases and J 2 bases, leaving 5 bases between the germline ends. From germline, CDR1 is SGHTA and CDR2 FQGNSA. The DNA for the CDR3 is TGTGCCAGCAGTTTTGCCTACGAGCAGTACTTC. Protein: CASSFAYEQYF.

The gene calls are TRBV7-2 and TRBJ1-6, with a possible D match to TRBD1 (5 bases). The length of the CDR3 is 16 residues. CDR1 SGHTA and CDR2 FQGNSA come from the germline V gene. Deletions cut 5 bases from V and 7 bases from J, with 18 bases between. CDR3 loop: CASSPIGGWGNSPLHF. In DNA, the CDR3 is TGTGCCAGCAGCCCGATAGGTGGGTGGGGGAATTCACCCCTCCACTTT.

The table lists this clonotype with a few counts. The rearrangement joins TRBV14 to TRBJ1-1; a possible D gene is TRBD1 (5 bases). CDR3 length: 13 residues. Germline V gene sequence: CDR1 SGHDN, CDR2 FVKESK. V lost 1 base to trimming and J lost 5 bases, with 8 bases between them. CDR3 in amino acids: CASSQGWGTEAFF. CDR3 bases: TGTGCCAGCAGCCAAGGGTGGGGGACTGAAGCTTTCTTT.

This chain uses TRBV7-9 with TRBJ1-1; possible D gene TRBD1, 5 bases. Germline V gene data show CDR1 as SEHNR and CDR2 as FQNEAQ (reference sequence). V lost 2 bases and J 6 bases, leaving 16 bases between the germline ends. This CDR3 comprises 15 residues. CDR3 residues: CASSLLKGVVAEAFF. Written as DNA, the CDR3 is TGTGCCAGCAGCTTATTGAAAGGGGTTGTGGCTGAAGCTTTCTTT.

The gene calls are TRBV4-1 and TRBJ2-1; D is undetermined. The germline CDR1 and CDR2 sequences are MGHRA and YSYEKL. The CDR3 length is 15 residues. The ends were cut back, 4 bases at V and 3 bases at J, with 13 bases in the middle. The CDR3 loop reads CASSLGTQRYNEQFF. Written as DNA, the CDR3 is TGCGCCAGCAGCCTTGGTACCCAGCGCTACAATGAGCAGTTCTTC.

This clonotype appeared many times. The V gene is TRBV6-1, the J gene TRBJ2-5; 8 bases map to TRBD1. Trimming took 6 bases from V and 4 from J; bases not matched to a gene: 4. CDR1 is MNHNS and CDR2 is SASEGT in the germline V gene. The CDR3 has 13 amino acids. CDR3 sequence (DNA): TGTGCCAGCAGCCATGGGACAGGAGAGACCCAGTACTTC. Residues: CASSHGTGETQYF.